This entry lists 21 T cell receptor beta chains sequenced from one sample in a study of T cell repertoires in cytomegalovirus infection. TCRdb reprocessed the reads with MiXCR, giving one entry per CDR3 protein. The sample lists roughly 990,000 distinct CDR3 sequences, 25% to 40% occurring once. For these receptors, no antigen is known. Sample: cultured CD8+ T cells from PBMCs, taken from culture after CMV antigen stimulation. The source is a human donor in good health (CMV status not recorded). Some clones in this sample may be carry-over from other donors' samples.

This clonotype showed up just a few times. The V call is TRBV5-4, the J call TRBJ2-5; 7 bases map to TRBD1. V lost 4 bases and J lost 1; bases outside the gene matches: 7. CDR3 length: 15 residues. The V gene's germline CDR1 is SGHNT and CDR2 YYREEE (reference sequence). In DNA form, the CDR3 reads TGTGCCAGCAGCCTGACTGACAGGGCCCAAGAGACCCAGTACTTC. It encodes CASSLTDRAQETQYF.

This clonotype was recorded at least ten times. In DNA form, the CDR3 reads TGTGCCAGCAGTTACGCGGGCTTACAAGAGACCCAGTACTTC. Translated: CASSYAGLQETQYF. This chain links TRBV6-6 with TRBJ2-5; the D gene is possibly TRBD2 (5 bases). Between the trimmed V and J ends, which lost 2 bases and 2 bases, there was a span of 9 bases. CDR1 and CDR2 (germline): MNHNY, SVGAGI (reference sequence). The CDR3 covers 14 residues.

This clonotype was recorded at least ten times. The rearrangement joins TRBV7-2 to TRBJ1-1; D remains ambiguous. CDR3 size: 16 residues. Germline lookup yields CDR1 SGHTA and CDR2 FQGNSA. V dropped 4 bases and J dropped 1 base, with 16 bases sitting between them. This CDR3 reads CASSSGRRLSNTEAFF. The DNA of the CDR3 is TGTGCCAGCAGCTCCGGCCGGCGCTTGTCGAACACTGAAGCTTTCTTT. Combining the CDR3 with reference TRBV7-2 and TRBJ1-1 gives the whole variable domain GAGVSQSPSNKVTEKGKDVELRCDPISGHTALYWYRQSLGQGLEFLIYFQGNSAPDKSGLPSDRFSAERTGGSVSTLTIQRTQQEDSAVYLCASSSGRRLSNTEAFFGQGTRLTVV.

This clonotype was seen just once. Given the absence of the conserved phenylalanine or tryptophan at the CDR3 end, a read error is likely. CDR3 bases: TGTGCCAGCAGGCTGGGGGCGGGGACCCATCAGCCCCAGCATTAT. Translating gives CASRLGAGTHQPQHY. V is TRBV12-3 or TRBV12-4 and J is TRBJ1-5; possibly TRBD1 for D (6 bases). Trimming cost V 6 bases and J 5 bases, with 17 bases left between them. This CDR3 comprises 15 residues.

V and J are TRBV6-1 and TRBJ1-1; D gene uncertain. The CDR3 is 15 residues long. V lost 0 bases to trimming and J lost 1 base, with 9 bases between them. CDR1 and CDR2 from the germline V gene are MNHNS and SASEGT. CDR3 amino acids: CASSEARIGNTEAFF. Here the CDR3 DNA reads TGTGCCAGCAGTGAAGCGCGGATCGGGAACACTGAAGCTTTCTTT.

In its sample, this clonotype was seen a few times. This chain connects TRBV28 to TRBJ2-1, with a weak D call TRBD1 (6 bases). From germline, CDR1 is MDHEN and CDR2 SYDVKM. CDR3 length equals 16 residues. Trimming removed 6 bases at V and 0 bases at J, with 15 bases between. For the CDR3, the DNA is TGTGCCAGCAGCCCGGGACATCTGACCTCCTACAATGAGCAGTTCTTC. This encodes CASSPGHLTSYNEQFF.

The V gene is TRBV28, the J gene TRBJ2-5, with D unresolved. This CDR3 region has 13 residues. Germline V gene data show CDR1 as MDHEN and CDR2 as SYDVKM. Trimming cost V 7 bases and J 2 bases, with 11 bases left between them. The CDR3 loop is CASILDGQETQYF. In DNA form, the CDR3 reads TGTGCCAGCATCCTTGACGGGCAAGAGACCCAGTACTTC.

V and J are TRBV20-1 and TRBJ2-5, with 11 bases lining up with TRBD2. The CDR3 contains 16 residues. CDR1 and CDR2 (germline): DFQATT, SNEGSKA (reference sequence). V was pared by 5 bases and J by 5 bases, with 13 bases of the junction left unmatched. Here the CDR3 DNA reads TGCAGTGCTCAAAAGGGTAGCGGGGGGGCGGCGGAGACCCAGTACTTC. Its protein is CSAQKGSGGAAETQYF.

The CDR3 bases are TGCGCCAGCAGCCAAGTCCCTGCGTTCGAGCAGTACTTC. It encodes CASSQVPAFEQYF. This sequence joins TRBV4-1 and TRBJ2-7, with D uncertain. Germline CDR1 MGHRA, CDR2 YSYEKL. CDR3 length equals 13 residues. Trimming removed 1 base at V and 6 bases at J, with 10 bases between.

This clonotype was recorded a few times. The chain recombines TRBV12-3 or TRBV12-4 with TRBJ2-7, with 8 bases aligning to TRBD1. The CDR3 is 14 residues long. Germline trimming cut 5 bases from V and 7 bases from J; bases unmatched to any gene: 10. The CDR3 DNA is TGTGCCAGCAGTCCCAAGACAGGGGTAGGGGAGCAGTACTTC. Translating it yields CASSPKTGVGEQYF.

This clonotype is medium-sized (0.01 to 0.1%) by share. The chain employs TRBV11-2 and TRBJ2-1, with 7 bases aligning to TRBD1. The V segment lost 3 bases and the J segment 7 bases; nucleotides outside the gene matches: 3. The CDR3 is 13 amino acids. CDR1 and CDR2 (germline): SGHAT, FQNNGV. The CDR3 is CASSFEQGNEQFF. The CDR3 region has the DNA TGTGCCAGCAGCTTTGAACAGGGGAATGAGCAGTTCTTC.

In DNA form, the CDR3 reads TGTGCCAGCAGTCTCCGCCGAGTCAGGGATAATAGCACAGATACGCAGTATTTT. Its translation: CASSLRRVRDNSTDTQYF. The V call is TRBV12-3 or TRBV12-4, the J call TRBJ2-3, with a tentative D call TRBD1 (5 bases). The CDR3 has 18 residues. Trimming stripped 5 bases from V and 0 bases from J, with 21 bases between.

The V call is TRBV29-1, the J call TRBJ1-1, with no clear D. The CDR3 has 12 residues. Germline assignment: CDR1 SQVTM and CDR2 ANQGSEA. V lost 2 bases and J 4 bases, leaving 8 bases between the germline ends. The CDR3 DNA reads as TGCAGCGTTGAAACGGGATTCACTGAAGCTTTCTTT. Protein sequence: CSVETGFTEAFF.

This clonotype was seen a few times. The chain is built from TRBV2 and TRBJ1-1, with D possibly matching TRBD1 (5 bases). CDR1 and CDR2 from the germline V gene are SNHLY and FYNNEI. Trimming took 1 base from V and 1 from J, leaving 13 bases between them. CDR3 size: 16 residues. In DNA form, the CDR3 reads TGTGCCAGCAGTGAAGTTTTTGGAGGACAGAACACTGAAGCTTTCTTT. Residues: CASSEVFGGQNTEAFF.

The rearrangement joins TRBV2 to TRBJ1-2, with a weak D call TRBD1 (6 bases). Trimming stripped 8 bases from V and 6 bases from J, with 25 bases between. Looked up from germline, CDR1 is SNHLY and CDR2 is FYNNEI. This CDR3 is 16 amino acids long. The CDR3: CASPSLREARGDGYTF. The CDR3 DNA is TGTGCCAGCCCTTCCCTTAGAGAGGCCAGGGGTGATGGCTACACCTTC.

The sample holds many counts of this clonotype. This chain connects TRBV6-1 to TRBJ2-3; D gene unclear. Germline CDR1 is MNHNS and CDR2 is SASEGT. CDR3 length equals 16 residues. Trimming shortened V by 2 bases and J by 0 bases, and 12 bases separated the two germline ends. The CDR3: CASSEPTEASTDTQYF. The CDR3 nucleotides read TGTGCCAGCAGTGAACCGACGGAAGCTAGCACAGATACGCAGTATTTT.

In this sample, this clonotype turned up a few times. The rearrangement links TRBV7-8 to TRBJ2-7; a possible D gene is TRBD1 (5 bases). V was shortened by 2 bases and J by 5 bases, with 10 bases between the two germline ends. The CDR3 consists of 13 residues. CDR1 and CDR2 (germline): SGHVS, FQNEAQ. The CDR3 loop reads CASSLNQGNEQYV. DNA of the CDR3: TGTGCCAGCAGCTTAAATCAGGGTAACGAGCAGTACGTC.

This chain connects TRBV27 to TRBJ2-5; 10 bases are a match to TRBD1. J gave up 5 bases and V 4 bases, and 7 bases lay outside the gene matches. The length of the CDR3 is 15 residues. Germline V gene sequence: CDR1 MNHEY, CDR2 SMNVEV (reference sequence). CDR3 loop: CASSSFDRGHETQYF. In DNA form, the CDR3 reads TGTGCCAGCAGTTCCTTCGACAGGGGGCATGAGACCCAGTACTTC.

This chain uses TRBV6-1 with TRBJ1-1; D gene uncertain. The V gene's germline CDR1 is MNHNS and CDR2 SASEGT. Trimming took 3 bases from V and 2 from J, leaving 7 bases between them. The CDR3 length is 13 residues. The CDR3 sequence is CASSDYLNTEAFF. For the CDR3, the DNA is TGTGCCAGCAGTGACTACCTAAACACTGAAGCTTTCTTT.

This clonotype was found a few times. The chain is built from TRBV28 and TRBJ2-3, with 10 bases that match TRBD1. CDR1 MDHEN and CDR2 SYDVKM come from the germline V gene. V trimming: 5 bases; J trimming: 5 bases; junction bases outside the gene matches: 4. The CDR3 contains 14 residues. The DNA of the CDR3 is TGTGCCAGCAGTGAAGGACAGGGGGTAGATACGCAGTATTTT. The encoded protein is CASSEGQGVDTQYF.

At least ten counts were recorded for this clonotype. The gene calls are TRBV27 and TRBJ2-1; D tentatively reads TRBD1 or TRBD2 (5 bases each). This CDR3 contains 14 residues. Germline CDR1 MNHEY, CDR2 SMNVEV (reference sequence). V lost 1 base and J 10 bases, leaving 14 bases between the germline ends. CDR3 DNA sequence: TGTGCCAGCAGTTTATTGAGGGGTCCGTTCGAGCAGTTCTTC. Its protein product is CASSLLRGPFEQFF.